Detailed here is one T cell receptor beta chain. Antigen unknown. The data were obtained in a study of graft-versus-host responses after intestinal transplantation. Only in-frame clones appear in the TCRdb table, and some are missing; sequencing was by immunoSEQ multiplex PCR. The sample carries roughly 120,000 clones, 80% to 95% recorded once. The CDR3 has 16 residues. Germline-derived CDR1 and CDR2 are SGDLS and YYNGEE. Trimming stripped 0 bases from V and 0 bases from J, with 12 bases between. This clonotype was obtained from a human donor who received an intestinal transplant. The source material was unstimulated CD8+ T cells sorted from spleen or lymph node cells, sampled before intestinal transplant. V is TRBV9 and J is TRBJ2-5; D remains ambiguous. The CDR3 protein is CASSVVSQPNQETQYF. The CDR3 DNA is TGTGCCAGCAGCGTAGTAAGTCAACCGAACCAAGAGACCCAGTACTTC. The variable domain in full, with the rest retrieved from reference TRBV9 and TRBJ2-5, is DSGVTQTPKHLITATGQRVTLRCSPRSGDLSVYWYQQSLDQGLQFLIQYYNGEERAKGNILERFSAQQFPDLHSELNLSSLELGDSALYFCASSVVSQPNQETQYFGPGTRLLVL.